Listed below are T cell receptor beta chains from one sample, sequenced in a study of T cells of healthy individuals. One entry per CDR3 protein, called by TCRdb with MiXCR from the 5' RACE reads. Of about 41,000 distinct CDR3 sequences listed, about 4.2% are singletons. These TCRs come from a human donor in good health. Both conserved end residues are part of each CDR3. The order of the fields is V gene, clone size, D gene, J gene, CDR3 protein, CDR3 DNA. The D gene is left open where the match is weak. Clone size is given for some rows only: seen once, a few or many times, or a class if the clone is expanded.

TRBV4-1	few	-	TRBJ1-1	CASSPGEGRTPEAFF	TGCGCCAGCAGCCCAGGGGAAGGCCGGACGCCCGAAGCTTTCTTT
TRBV12-3/TRBV12-4	many	TRBD1	TRBJ1-1	CASNQQGAVNTEAFF	TGTGCCAGCAATCAACAGGGGGCTGTGAACACTGAAGCTTTCTTT
TRBV7-9	few	TRBD2	TRBJ2-1	CASSSTRTSGVYNEQFF	TGTGCCAGCAGCTCCACCAGGACTAGCGGGGTCTACAATGAGCAGTTCTTC
TRBV20-1	many	TRBD1	TRBJ2-7	CSARGGTAPYEQYF	TGCAGTGCTAGAGGGGGGACAGCTCCCTACGAGCAGTACTTC
TRBV7-9	few	TRBD2	TRBJ2-7	CASSSPTSSPWEQYF	TGTGCCAGCAGCTCGCCGACTAGCTCCCCCTGGGAGCAGTACTTC
TRBV28	-	-	TRBJ2-7	CASSFGAAHREQYF	TGTGCCAGCAGTTTTGGGGCCGCGCACCGCGAGCAGTACTTC
TRBV2	many	-	TRBJ1-5	CASSTTDTFFLASYSNQPQHF	TGTGCCAGCAGTACCACCGACACCTTCTTCTTAGCTAGTTATAGCAATCAGCCCCAGCATTTT
TRBV13	few	-	TRBJ1-1	CASLFRTVNTEAFF	TGTGCCAGCCTTTTCCGGACAGTGAACACTGAAGCTTTCTTT
TRBV14	few	-	TRBJ1-1	CASSLAGMNTEAFF	TGTGCCAGCAGCTTAGCGGGCATGAACACTGAAGCTTTCTTT
TRBV29-1	many	-	TRBJ2-7	CSVDGGRYEQYF	TGCAGCGTTGATGGGGGGCGCTACGAGCAGTACTTC
TRBV5-1	few	-	TRBJ2-3	CASSFSRGPGGDTQYF	TGCGCCAGCAGCTTCTCCCGGGGGCCTGGGGGTGATACGCAGTATTTT
TRBV5-5	-	TRBD1	TRBJ1-2	CASSLGNRGNNYGYTF	TGTGCCAGCAGCTTGGGAAACAGGGGGAATAACTATGGCTACACCTTC
TRBV11-2	few	-	TRBJ1-3	CASSLDRGPSRNTIYF	TGTGCCAGCAGCTTAGACCGGGGTCCTTCAAGAAACACCATATATTTT
TRBV18	few	-	TRBJ2-6	CASSRGEGSGANVLTF	TGTGCCAGCTCACGGGGTGAGGGATCCGGGGCCAACGTCCTGACTTTC
TRBV6-1	many	-	TRBJ2-2	CASSENRKTTGELFF	TGTGCCAGCAGTGAAAACCGTAAAACCACCGGGGAGCTGTTTTTT
TRBV30	-	-	TRBJ2-6	CAWSAPGQTSGANVLTF	TGTGCCTGGAGTGCACCGGGACAAACATCTGGGGCCAACGTCCTGACTTTC
TRBV20-1	many	-	TRBJ1-1	CSARDRIRGGTEAFF	TGCAGTGCTAGAGATCGGATCAGGGGTGGCACTGAAGCTTTCTTT
TRBV14	few	TRBD1	TRBJ2-1	CASSPESSGQFTRGSYNEQFF	TGTGCCAGCAGCCCTGAGTCTTCGGGACAGTTTACCAGGGGGTCCTACAATGAGCAGTTCTTC
TRBV14	many	-	TRBJ1-6	CASSQYGSPLHF	TGTGCCAGCAGCCAATATGGCTCACCCCTCCACTTT
TRBV19	many	-	TRBJ1-5	CASSTPPGGGVHSNQPQHF	TGTGCCAGTAGTACACCCCCCGGCGGGGGCGTCCATAGCAATCAGCCCCAGCATTTT
TRBV5-1	-	TRBD1	TRBJ2-1	CASTQNLASGTGRKDEQFF	TGCGCCAGCACCCAAAACTTAGCGTCCGGGACAGGGAGAAAGGATGAGCAGTTCTTC
TRBV4-2	-	TRBD1	TRBJ2-1	CASSRPLRDRSYNEQFF	TGTGCCAGCAGCCGCCCTTTGCGGGACAGGTCCTACAATGAGCAGTTCTTC
TRBV6-1	few	-	TRBJ1-2	CASSVGENF	TGTGCCAGCAGTGTGGGTGAAAACTTC
TRBV30	many	-	TRBJ1-2	CAWSGPNYGYTF	TGTGCCTGGTCGGGTCCCAACTATGGCTACACCTTC
TRBV20-1	few	-	TRBJ1-1	CSARTTDPEAFF	TGCAGTGCTAGAACGACGGACCCTGAAGCTTTCTTT
TRBV19	many	-	TRBJ1-1	CASRNQGGAFF	TGTGCCAGTAGAAACCAGGGAGGCGCTTTCTTT
TRBV19	few	TRBD2	TRBJ2-1	CASSSSGSSYNEQFF	TGTGCCAGTAGTTCTAGCGGGAGCTCCTACAATGAGCAGTTCTTC
TRBV12-3/TRBV12-4	many	-	TRBJ1-6	CASSSDPLGSPLHF	TGTGCCAGCAGTTCGGACCCGCTCGGTTCACCCCTCCACTTT
TRBV4-1	many	-	TRBJ2-4	CASSQPSLGRAKNIQYF	TGCGCCAGCAGCCAACCCTCTCTGGGCCGCGCCAAAAACATTCAGTACTTC
TRBV24-1	many	-	TRBJ2-5	CATSDFGEMGETQYF	TGTGCCACCAGTGATTTTGGGGAGATGGGGGAGACCCAGTACTTC
TRBV4-1	many	-	TRBJ2-7	CASSQDQVFPGEQYF	TGCGCCAGCAGCCAAGATCAGGTGTTTCCGGGGGAGCAGTACTTC
TRBV7-9	many	-	TRBJ1-6	CASSPQGIGNSPLHF	TGTGCCAGCAGCCCTCAGGGAATTGGTAATTCACCCCTCCACTTT
TRBV7-2	many	-	TRBJ1-1	CASSLAGQYTEAFF	TGTGCCAGCAGTCTTGCAGGGCAGTACACTGAAGCTTTCTTT
TRBV5-8	few	TRBD2	TRBJ2-1	CASSSGLTSYNEQFF	TGTGCCAGCAGCTCGGGACTAACCTCCTACAATGAGCAGTTCTTC
TRBV20-1	many	TRBD2	TRBJ2-7	CSAMSGISYEQYF	TGCAGTGCTATGAGCGGGATCTCCTACGAGCAGTACTTC
TRBV5-4	few	-	TRBJ2-7	CASSGGTDIGQYF	TGTGCCAGCAGCGGCGGGACGGACATCGGGCAGTACTTC
TRBV21-1	many	-	TRBJ1-3	CASSVRQTDSGNTIYF	TGTGCCAGCAGCGTGAGACAGACAGACTCTGGAAACACCATATATTTT
TRBV7-3	many	TRBD2	TRBJ2-2	CASSLSLAGTGELFF	TGTGCCAGCAGCTTATCACTAGCGGGTACCGGGGAGCTGTTTTTT
TRBV10-3	-	-	TRBJ2-7	CAISEIGNSYEQYF	TGTGCCATCAGTGAAATCGGAAACTCCTACGAGCAGTACTTC
TRBV5-5	many	-	TRBJ2-5	CASSFAYSETQYF	TGTGCCAGCAGCTTCGCCTATTCGGAGACCCAGTACTTC